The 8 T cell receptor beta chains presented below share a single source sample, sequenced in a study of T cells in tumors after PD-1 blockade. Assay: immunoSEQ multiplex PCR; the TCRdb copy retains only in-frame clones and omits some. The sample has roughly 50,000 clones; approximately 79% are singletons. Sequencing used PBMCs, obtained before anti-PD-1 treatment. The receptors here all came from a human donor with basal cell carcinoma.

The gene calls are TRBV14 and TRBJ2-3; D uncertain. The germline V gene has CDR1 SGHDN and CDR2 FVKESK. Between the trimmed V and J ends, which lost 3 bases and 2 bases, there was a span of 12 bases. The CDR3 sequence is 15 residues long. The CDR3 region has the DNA TGTGCCAGCAGCCAGACCCATCCGATCACAGATACGCAGTATTTT. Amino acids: CASSQTHPITDTQYF. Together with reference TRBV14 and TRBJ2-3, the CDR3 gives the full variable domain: EAGVTQFPSHSVIEKGQTVTLRCDPISGHDNLYWYRRVMGKEIKFLLHFVKESKQDESGMPNNRFLAERTGGTYSTLKVQPAELEDSGVYFCASSQTHPITDTQYFGPGTRLTVL.

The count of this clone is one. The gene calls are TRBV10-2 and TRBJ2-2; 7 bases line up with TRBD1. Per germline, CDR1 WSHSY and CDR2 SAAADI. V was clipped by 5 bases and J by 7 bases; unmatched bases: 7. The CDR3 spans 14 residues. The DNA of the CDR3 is TGCGCCAGCAGTTCTGACAGGGCAGGCGGGGAGCTGTTTTTT. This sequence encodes CASSSDRAGGELFF.

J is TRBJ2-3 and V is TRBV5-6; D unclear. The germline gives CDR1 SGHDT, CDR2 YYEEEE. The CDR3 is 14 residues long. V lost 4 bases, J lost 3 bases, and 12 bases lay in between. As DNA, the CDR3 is TGTGCCAGCAGCGATCTCCCCGAAACAGATACGCAGTATTTT. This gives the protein CASSDLPETDTQYF.

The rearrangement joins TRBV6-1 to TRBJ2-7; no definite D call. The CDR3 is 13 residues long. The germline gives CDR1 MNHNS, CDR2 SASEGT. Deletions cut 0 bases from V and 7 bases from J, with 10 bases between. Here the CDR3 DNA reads TGTGCCAGCAGTGAAGCGATCGGGTTTGAGCAGTACTTC. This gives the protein CASSEAIGFEQYF.

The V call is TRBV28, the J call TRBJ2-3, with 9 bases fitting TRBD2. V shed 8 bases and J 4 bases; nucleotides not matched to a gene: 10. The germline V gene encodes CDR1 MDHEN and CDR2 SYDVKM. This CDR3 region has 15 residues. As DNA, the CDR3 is TGTGCCAGCCGTGCTAGCGGGATTATCGCAGATACGCAGTATTTT. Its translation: CASRASGIIADTQYF.

The CDR3 DNA reads TGTGCCAGCAGCCCAGAGACTAGCGGGAGCACAGATACGCAGTATTTT. Its protein is CASSPETSGSTDTQYF. The chain recombines TRBV4-2 with TRBJ2-3; 10 nucleotides agree with TRBD2. Per the germline V gene, CDR1 is LGHNA and CDR2 is YNFKEQ. The ends lost 4 bases at V and 0 bases at J; junction bases unmatched: 4. The CDR3 extends over 16 amino acids.

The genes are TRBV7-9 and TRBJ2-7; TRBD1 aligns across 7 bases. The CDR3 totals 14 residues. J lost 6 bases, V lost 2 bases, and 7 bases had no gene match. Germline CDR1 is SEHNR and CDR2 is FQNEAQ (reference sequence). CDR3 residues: CASSLNGQATEQYF. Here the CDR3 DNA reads TGTGCCAGCAGCTTAAATGGACAGGCGACCGAGCAGTACTTC.

The DNA for the CDR3 is TGTGCCAGCAGCCACGGCACTGAAGCTTTCTTT. It is translated as CASSHGTEAFF. The chain recombines TRBV7-9 with TRBJ1-1; no reliable D call. Trimming removed 5 bases from V and 4 bases from J, with 5 bases in between. Per germline, CDR1 SEHNR and CDR2 FQNEAQ (reference sequence). This CDR3 contains 11 residues.